A single sample is the source of the 15 T cell receptor beta chains below, sequenced in a study of identical twins. TCRdb called the 5' RACE reads again in MiXCR, with one record for every CDR3 protein. This table holds about 790,000 distinct CDR3 sequences, roughly 18% found once. These data were also filed under a second study, of T cells expressing NK-cell markers.

The sample consisted of PBMCs. Every receptor here comes from a woman between 18 and 29 years old in good health.

There are many counts of this clonotype. The V call is TRBV10-3, the J call TRBJ1-2, with TRBD1 as a possible D gene (6 bases). Germline V gene data show CDR1 as ENHRY and CDR2 as SYGVKD. Trimming took off 6 bases at V and 8 bases at J, with 16 bases between the two ends. The CDR3 covers 13 residues. CDR3 residues: CAISAEPGQGYTF. In DNA, the CDR3 is TGTGCCATCAGCGCGGAGCCGGGACAAGGCTACACCTTC.

The V gene is TRBV4-3, the J gene TRBJ2-5; tentatively, D is TRBD2 (5 bases). From germline, CDR1 is LGHNA and CDR2 YSLEER. Trimming removed 4 bases at V and 7 bases at J, with 16 bases between. The CDR3 sequence is 14 residues long. CDR3 sequence: CASSPRLAPVTQYF. The CDR3 DNA reads TGCGCCAGCAGCCCTCGGCTAGCCCCTGTGACCCAGTACTTC.

This clonotype was counted a few times. V and J are TRBV12-3 or TRBV12-4 and TRBJ1-4; D is ambiguous. The CDR3 has 14 residues. Trimming removed 3 bases from V and 11 bases from J, with 16 bases in between. The DNA for the CDR3 is TGTGCCAGCAGTTTCGGAGGCGCTGGGGTTAAACTGTTTTTT. Translating it yields CASSFGGAGVKLFF.

This clonotype appeared many times. V and J are TRBV7-8 and TRBJ2-1, with a tentative D call TRBD2 (5 bases). This CDR3 is built from 13 residues. Germline V gives CDR1 SGHVS, CDR2 FQNEAQ. V lost 2 bases and J lost 7, with 9 bases in between. The CDR3 DNA reads as TGTGCCAGCAGCTTAACGGACTCGAATGAGCAGTTCTTC. It codes for CASSLTDSNEQFF. Full variable domain (missing parts from reference TRBV7-8 and TRBJ2-1): GAGVSQSPRYKVAKRGQDVALRCDPISGHVSLFWYQQALGQGPEFLTYFQNEAQLDKSGLPSDRFFAERPEGSVSTLKIQRTQQEDSAVYLCASSLTDSNEQFFGPGTRLTVL.

V usage is TRBV10-2 and J usage is TRBJ2-4; D may be TRBD2 (6 bases). The CDR3 length is 13 residues. Deletions cut 2 bases from V and 9 bases from J, with 11 bases between. Germline CDR1 and CDR2: WSHSY and SAAADI. The CDR3 region has the DNA TGCGCCAGCAGTGAGGCTGAGGGAGGCATTCAGTACTTC. Protein product: CASSEAEGGIQYF.

In this sample, this clonotype turned up a few times. The chain recombines TRBV7-8 with TRBJ2-1; possible D gene TRBD2, 6 bases. This CDR3 is 16 amino acids long. V was pared by 5 bases and J by 1 base, with 15 bases between. CDR1 and CDR2 (germline): SGHVS, FQNEAQ. The CDR3 region has the DNA TGTGCCAGCAGCCGGATGGGAGGAAGATCCTACAATGAGCAGTTCTTC. It specifies CASSRMGGRSYNEQFF.

J is TRBJ2-5 and V is TRBV11-2, with D possibly TRBD2 on 7 matching bases. There are 16 residues in the CDR3. Trimming took 6 bases from V and 3 from J, leaving 20 bases between them. Germline lookup yields CDR1 SGHAT and CDR2 FQNNGV. The CDR3 sequence: CASRTLGGGLKETQYF. The DNA for the CDR3 is TGTGCCAGCAGGACACTTGGCGGGGGCCTTAAAGAGACCCAGTACTTC.

The rearrangement joins TRBV3-1 to TRBJ2-7, with D possibly being TRBD1 or TRBD2 (5 bases each). V lost 3 bases and J 1 base, leaving 10 bases between the germline ends. This CDR3 has 14 residues. Germline V lookup: CDR1 LGHDT, CDR2 YNNKEL (reference sequence). The CDR3 bases are TGTGCCAGCAGCCAGAGGGACGGATCCTACGAGCAGTACTTC. It translates to CASSQRDGSYEQYF.

This rearrangement joins TRBV7-3 to TRBJ2-5, with D possibly TRBD2 on 5 matching bases. The germline V and J ends were trimmed by 5 bases and 7 bases, with 14 bases remaining between them. This CDR3 contains 13 residues. Germline V CDR1 and CDR2: SGHTA, FQGTGA. CDR3 nucleotides: TGTGCCAGCAGCAAGACTATAACCGGGACCCAGTACTTC. Its protein is CASSKTITGTQYF. The complete variable domain, with remaining parts taken from reference TRBV7-3 and TRBJ2-5, reads GAGVSQTPSNKVTEKGKYVELRCDPISGHTALYWYRQSLGQGPEFLIYFQGTGAADDSGLPNDRFFAVRPEGSVSTLKIQRTERGDSAVYLCASSKTITGTQYFGPGTRLLVL.

This clonotype has only a few counts. One end of the junction does not line up with germline, which may come from a read error. The chain carries TRBV6-6 and TRBJ2-1; 8 nucleotides align to TRBD2. The CDR3 covers 12 residues. CDR1 MNHNY and CDR2 SVGAGI come from the germline V gene (reference sequence). CDR3 residues: CASSYSTSGEIF. CDR3 nucleotides: TGTGCCAGCAGTTACTCTACTAGCGGCGAGATCTTC.

The chain recombines TRBV20-1 with TRBJ2-7; D unresolved. CDR3 length: 11 amino acids. Per germline, CDR1 DFQATT and CDR2 SNEGSKA (reference sequence). V lost 6 bases and J lost 4, with 10 bases in between. The CDR3 loop reads CSAREVYEQYF. As DNA, the CDR3 is TGCAGTGCCCGCGAGGTTTACGAGCAGTACTTC.

This clonotype appeared a few times. The chain employs TRBV6-2 or TRBV6-3 and TRBJ1-4; 8 positions match TRBD1. V lost 0 bases, J lost 11 bases, and 23 bases stayed unmatched. Per the germline V gene, CDR1 is MNHEY and CDR2 is SVGEGT. This CDR3 region has 20 residues. The DNA of the CDR3 is TGTGCCAGCAGTTACTCTGGCTTCGTGGGCAACCAGGGGGCTGGTAGGAAACTGTTTTTT. Its protein is CASSYSGFVGNQGAGRKLFF.

The sample holds a few counts of this clonotype. Written as DNA, the CDR3 is TGCAGTGCTAGAGTAGTTAGCGGGAACAACTACAATGAGCAGTTCTTC. It is translated as CSARVVSGNNYNEQFF. The chain combines TRBV20-1 with TRBJ2-1; TRBD2 matches 8 bases. CDR1 is DFQATT, CDR2 SNEGSKA, per germline (reference sequence). CDR3 length: 16 residues. J lost 3 bases, V lost 1 base, and 8 bases had no gene match.

The rearrangement joins TRBV14 to TRBJ2-5; 7 bases match TRBD2. Losses at the gene ends were 4 bases for V and 0 bases for J; bases not matched to a gene: 5. CDR1 and CDR2 (germline): SGHDN, FVKESK. The CDR3 has 15 residues. The CDR3 protein is CASSPTSWYQETQYF. Written as DNA, the CDR3 is TGTGCCAGCAGCCCGACTAGCTGGTACCAAGAGACCCAGTACTTC.

The chain uses TRBV6-5 and TRBJ2-2; D might be TRBD1 or TRBD2, each matching 5 bases. The germline V gene encodes CDR1 MNHEY and CDR2 SVGAGI. The CDR3 is 16 amino acids. V was clipped by 2 bases and J by 10 bases, with 20 bases between them. This CDR3 is CASSYPTGTGVVELFF. The CDR3 nucleotides are TGTGCCAGCAGTTACCCAACCGGGACGGGTGTAGTGGAGCTGTTTTTT.